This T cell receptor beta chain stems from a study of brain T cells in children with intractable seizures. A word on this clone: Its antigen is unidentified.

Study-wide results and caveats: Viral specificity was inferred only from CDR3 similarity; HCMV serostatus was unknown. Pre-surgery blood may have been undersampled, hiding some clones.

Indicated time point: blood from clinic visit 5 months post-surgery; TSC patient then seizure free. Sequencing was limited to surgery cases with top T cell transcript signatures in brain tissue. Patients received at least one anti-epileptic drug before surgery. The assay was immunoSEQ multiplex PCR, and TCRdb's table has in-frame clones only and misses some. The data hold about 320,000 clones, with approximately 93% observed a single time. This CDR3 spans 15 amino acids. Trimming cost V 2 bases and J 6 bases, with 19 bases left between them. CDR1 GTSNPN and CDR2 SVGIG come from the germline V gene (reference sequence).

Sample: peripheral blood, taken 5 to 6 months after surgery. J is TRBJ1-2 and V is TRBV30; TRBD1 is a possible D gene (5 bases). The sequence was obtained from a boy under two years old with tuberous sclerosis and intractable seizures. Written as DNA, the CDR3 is TGTGCCTGGAGTCCAAACCACGCAGGGTCCAATGGCTACACCTTC. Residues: CAWSPNHAGSNGYTF. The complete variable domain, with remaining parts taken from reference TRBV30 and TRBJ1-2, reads SQTIHQWPATLVQPVGSPLSLECTVEGTSNPNLYWYRQAAGRGLQLLFYSVGIGQISSEVPQNLSASRPQDRQFILSSKKLLLSDSGFYLCAWSPNHAGSNGYTFGSGTRLTVV.